This entry describes one TCR beta chain. This sample was included in a study of blood T cell repertoires in COVID-19. Study-level information: Specimens from acute and convalescent COVID-19 originated in the United States, Italy and Spain. T cells, B-cell-depleted T cells, or PBMCs provided the cDNA or gDNA that served as material.

Per the original data handling: Using reference gene primer amplification, nucleated cell counts were estimated. Data came from immunoSEQ multiplex PCR; TCRdb stores just in-frame clones and leaves some out. For V, J and clone size, that table is used; D and trimming come from the DNA. The sample has 70,000 to 100,000 clones, about 86% seen once; the top ten hold roughly 1.2%. Germline CDR1 reads LGHNA; CDR2 reads YSLEER. V lost 6 bases and J 4 bases, leaving 9 bases between the germline ends. The length of the CDR3 is 13 residues. The TCR sequence derives from a man older than 75 with active or convalescent COVID-19. The rearrangement links TRBV4-3 to TRBJ1-4, with D perhaps matching TRBD1 (5 bases). Sequenced sample: peripheral blood. The CDR3 region has the DNA TGCGCCAGCAGACGACAGAATAATGAAAAACTGTTTTTT. This gives the protein CASRRQNNEKLFF.